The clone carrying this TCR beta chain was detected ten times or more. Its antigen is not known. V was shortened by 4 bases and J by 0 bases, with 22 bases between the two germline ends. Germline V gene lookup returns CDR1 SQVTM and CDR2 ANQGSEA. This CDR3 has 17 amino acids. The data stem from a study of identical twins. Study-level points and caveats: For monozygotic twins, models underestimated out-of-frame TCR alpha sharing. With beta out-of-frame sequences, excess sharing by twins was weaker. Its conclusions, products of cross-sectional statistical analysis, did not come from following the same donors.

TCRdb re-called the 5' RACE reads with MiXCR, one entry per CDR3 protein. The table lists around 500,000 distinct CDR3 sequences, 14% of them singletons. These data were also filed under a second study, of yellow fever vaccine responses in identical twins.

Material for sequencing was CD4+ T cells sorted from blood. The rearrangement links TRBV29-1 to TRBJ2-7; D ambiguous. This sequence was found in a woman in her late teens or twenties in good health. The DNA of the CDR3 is TGCAGCGTTGGGCTGGGCAAGACCCTCTCGAGCTCCTACGAGCAGTACTTC. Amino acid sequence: CSVGLGKTLSSSYEQYF.